What follows are 25 T cell receptor beta chains derived from one specimen sequenced in a study of T cell repertoires in cytomegalovirus infection. Their antigen targets remain unknown. Via MiXCR, TCRdb re-called the reads, giving one row per CDR3 protein. The sample contains hundreds of thousands of distinct CDR3 sequences, roughly 33% of which appear only once. The sequenced sample was cultured PBMCs, obtained from culture after CMV antigen stimulation. Receptors were obtained from a human donor in good health (CMV status not recorded). Some clones in this sample may be carry-over from other donors' samples.

This clonotype has more than one count but fewer than ten. The genes are TRBV18 and TRBJ1-5; D is uncertain. CDR3 length: 14 residues. The germline V gene encodes CDR1 KGHSH and CDR2 LQKENI. Trimming pared 2 bases from V and 3 bases from J, leaving 8 bases between. The CDR3 DNA sequence: TGTGCCAGCTCACCAGCGCGGTCCAATCAGCCCCAGCATTTT. Protein: CASSPARSNQPQHF.

V and J are TRBV4-1 and TRBJ2-7; tentative D call: TRBD2 (5 bases). Germline-derived CDR1 and CDR2 are MGHRA and YSYEKL. The CDR3 is 16 residues long. Between the trimmed V and J ends, which lost 3 bases and 5 bases, there was a span of 20 bases. CDR3 sequence (DNA): TGCGCCAGCAGCCACCCTTGGAGAGGGTTATTTAACGAGCAGTACTTC. This translates into CASSHPWRGLFNEQYF.

V gene TRBV15 combines with J gene TRBJ2-1; 12 nucleotides match TRBD2. V dropped 11 bases and J dropped 8; count of bases not matched to a gene: 7. The CDR3 sequence is 13 residues long. Germline V gives CDR1 LNHNV, CDR2 YYDKDF (reference sequence). The CDR3 is CAARLAGADEQFF. CDR3 bases: TGTGCCGCCCGACTAGCGGGAGCGGATGAGCAGTTCTTC.

This sequence joins TRBV7-2 and TRBJ2-1; D might be TRBD1 or TRBD2, each matching 6 bases. Trimming removed 5 bases at V and 10 bases at J, with 12 bases between. The germline V gene has CDR1 SGHTA and CDR2 FQGNSA. The CDR3 is 12 residues long. The CDR3 DNA reads as TGTGCCAGCAGCACTAAAGGGGGGGAGCAGTTCTTC. Translating gives CASSTKGGEQFF.

The CDR3 DNA reads TGTGCCAGCAGTTACGGCCCGTACACTGAAGCTTTCTTT. It yields the protein CASSYGPYTEAFF. This chain joins TRBV6-5 and TRBJ1-1; no clear D. The CDR3 contains 13 residues. In germline, CDR1 is MNHEY, CDR2 SVGAGI. V lost 2 bases and J 3 bases, leaving 7 bases between the germline ends.

The chain employs TRBV10-3 and TRBJ2-7; 7 positions match TRBD1. The CDR3 runs to 18 residues. With 3 bases clipped from V and 1 base from J, the junction kept 15 bases outside the gene matches. CDR1 and CDR2 from the germline V gene are ENHRY and SYGVKD. CDR3: CAISDSSSQGKGSYEQYF. The CDR3 DNA reads as TGTGCCATCAGTGATTCCTCCTCACAGGGGAAGGGGTCCTACGAGCAGTACTTC.

This clonotype was counted a few times. V is TRBV4-3 and J is TRBJ1-2, with D unresolved. Germline V CDR1 and CDR2: LGHNA, YSLEER. There are 16 residues in the CDR3. The germline V and J ends were trimmed by 4 bases and 2 bases, with 17 bases remaining between them. DNA for the CDR3: TGCGCCAGCAGCCCCGGTCCGGTGGTGGCCAACTATGGCTACACCTTC. Translating gives CASSPGPVVANYGYTF.

In its sample, this clonotype was seen many times. The chain joins TRBV7-2 to TRBJ2-3; D is uncertain. CDR1 and CDR2 from the germline V gene are SGHTA and FQGNSA. The CDR3 is 12 residues long. Trimming took 5 bases from V and 7 from J, leaving 10 bases between them. CDR3 coding DNA: TGTGCCAGCAGCCCGCCAGGTCATACGCAGTATTTT. Translation gives CASSPPGHTQYF.

The gene calls are TRBV6-1 and TRBJ2-7; no clear D. Trimming removed 4 bases from V and 5 bases from J, with 15 bases in between. CDR3 length: 14 residues. Germline loops: CDR1 MNHNS, CDR2 SASEGT. The CDR3 DNA is TGTGCCAGCAGTGTCCTATCCGGGTCCAACGAGCAGTACTTC. Amino acids: CASSVLSGSNEQYF.

This clonotype has just a few counts. The V call is TRBV6-1, the J call TRBJ2-7; 9 nucleotides match TRBD1. The CDR3 spans 14 residues. The V and J ends lost 8 bases and 3 bases, in that order; junction bases with no gene match: 8. The germline V gene has CDR1 MNHNS and CDR2 SASEGT. The CDR3 nucleotides are TGTGCCAGCCCTGCTACAGGGGGCTACTACGAGCAGTACTTC. This sequence encodes CASPATGGYYEQYF.

V is TRBV27 and J is TRBJ2-1; D ambiguous. There are 15 residues in the CDR3. V was pared by 8 bases and J by 0 bases, with 14 bases between. Germline-derived CDR1 and CDR2 are MNHEY and SMNVEV (reference sequence). The CDR3 DNA is TGTGCCAGCGGCCCACACCCGAGCTCCTACAATGAGCAGTTCTTC. Residues: CASGPHPSSYNEQFF.

Remarks on this clonotype: One end of the junction is discordant with germline, which a read error may explain. The chain employs TRBV12-3 or TRBV12-4 and TRBJ2-3; TRBD1 agrees at 10 bases. CDR3 length: 18 amino acids. CDR3 DNA: TGTACCACTGGCCCGGGACAGGGGATGATTGAGGGCACAGATACGCAGTCTTTT. Translation gives CTTGPGQGMIEGTDTQSF.

CDR3 residues: CASSRQGHTNEKLFF. The CDR3 coding sequence is TGTGCCAGCAGTAGACAGGGCCATACTAATGAAAAACTGTTTTTT. The rearrangement joins TRBV7-8 to TRBJ1-4, with TRBD1 identical over 7 bases. Germline values: CDR1 SGHVS, CDR2 FQNEAQ. The CDR3 has 15 residues. The V segment lost 6 bases and the J segment 2 bases; nucleotides outside the gene matches: 6.

The chain joins TRBV6-8 to TRBJ2-1; weak D call: TRBD2 (5 bases). The CDR3 sequence is 13 residues long. Deletions cut 7 bases from V and 7 bases from J, with 14 bases between. Germline V gene data show CDR1 as MNHGY and CDR2 as SAAAGT. CDR3 sequence reads: CASTPRGPNEQFF. The CDR3 coding sequence is TGTGCCAGCACCCCTCGAGGGCCTAATGAGCAGTTCTTC.

The chain couples TRBV5-5 to TRBJ2-7; the match to TRBD2 covers 12 bases. V gave up 3 bases and J gave up 0 bases; unmatched junction bases: 7. CDR3 size: 17 residues. Looked up from germline, CDR1 is SGHKS and CDR2 is YYEKEE (reference sequence). In DNA form, the CDR3 reads TGTGCCAGCAGCTCGGGACTAGCGGGTTCAAGCTCCTACGAGCAGTACTTC. Translating gives CASSSGLAGSSSYEQYF.

This chain uses TRBV18 with TRBJ1-1, with D hard to call. This CDR3 has 17 residues. From germline, CDR1 is KGHSH and CDR2 LQKENI. V shed 1 base and J shed 6 bases, with 21 bases lying between them. As DNA, the CDR3 is TGTGCCAGCTCACCACTCCGGAGATTGCGCGGATCGGCTGAAGCTTTCTTT. Amino acid sequence: CASSPLRRLRGSAEAFF.

The chain has TRBV7-9 and TRBJ2-3; D is uncertain. The CDR3 totals 14 residues. Between the trimmed V and J ends, which lost 5 bases and 8 bases, there was a span of 17 bases. CDR1 and CDR2 (germline): SEHNR, FQNEAQ (reference sequence). Here the CDR3 reads CASSAFTGVGTQYF. DNA for the CDR3: TGTGCCAGCAGCGCCTTTACTGGGGTGGGTACGCAGTATTTT.

This clonotype was found a few times. V gene TRBV24-1 combines with J gene TRBJ1-1; D gene uncertain. CDR1 is KGHDR, CDR2 SFDVKD, per germline. V was pared by 1 base and J by 14 bases, with 10 bases between. The CDR3 runs to 11 residues. DNA for the CDR3: TGTGCCACCAGTGATTTTACGACGTTCTTCTTT. Translating it yields CATSDFTTFFF.

The chain joins TRBV6-2 or TRBV6-3 to TRBJ2-7, with 7 bases matching TRBD2. CDR3 length: 15 residues. With V trimmed by 7 bases and J by 0 bases, 9 bases remained unmatched. The germline CDR1 and CDR2 sequences are MNHEY and SVGEGT. The CDR3 DNA follows: TGTGCCAGCACCCGGGAGGACTACGACTCCTACGAGCAGTACTTC. Residues: CASTREDYDSYEQYF.

This clonotype appeared a few times. J is TRBJ1-1 and V is TRBV7-9, with a weak D call TRBD1 (5 bases). Trimming took 9 bases from V and 0 from J, leaving 14 bases between them. The CDR3 length is 14 residues. Germline CDR1 reads SEHNR; CDR2 reads FQNEAQ (reference sequence). CDR3 DNA sequence: TGTGCCAGTTCGGGACGGAGGATGAACACTGAAGCTTTCTTT. Translation: CASSGRRMNTEAFF.

This clonotype was seen a handful of times. The chain recombines TRBV29-1 with TRBJ2-1; D remains unclear. V dropped 3 bases and J dropped 6 bases, with 12 bases sitting between them. The CDR3 loop spans 13 amino acids. Looked up from germline, CDR1 is SQVTM and CDR2 is ANQGSEA. CDR3 region: CSVDNPTTNEQFF. The CDR3 DNA is TGCAGCGTTGACAACCCCACCACCAATGAGCAGTTCTTC.

This clonotype was seen at least ten times. The chain joins TRBV7-8 to TRBJ2-2, with 9 bases identical to TRBD2. Germline values: CDR1 SGHVS, CDR2 FQNEAQ. Trimming cost V 5 bases and J 3 bases; bases outside gene matches: 7. The CDR3 has 16 amino acids. As DNA, the CDR3 is TGTGCCAGCAGCCCGCGGGGGGGCGCTGACACCGGGGAGCTGTTTTTT. Protein: CASSPRGGADTGELFF.

V gene TRBV20-1 combines with J gene TRBJ2-4, with TRBD1 matching 9 bases. The V gene end was trimmed by 5 bases and the J gene end by 7 bases; junction bases not matched to a gene: 9. Germline CDR1 reads DFQATT; CDR2 reads SNEGSKA (reference sequence). This CDR3 is built from 14 residues. CDR3 in DNA: TGCAGTGCTTACCCCCGGGACAGGGTTAACATTCAGTACTTC. Protein: CSAYPRDRVNIQYF.

The table lists this clonotype with many counts. The chain recombines TRBV7-2 with TRBJ2-7; 7 nucleotides match TRBD2. The CDR3 covers 16 residues. Germline V CDR1 and CDR2: SGHTA, FQGNSA. With 5 bases clipped from V and 0 bases from J, the junction kept 10 bases outside the gene matches. The CDR3 sequence: CASSVALGGSSYEQYF. CDR3 DNA sequence: TGTGCCAGCAGCGTCGCTTTGGGCGGGAGCTCCTACGAGCAGTACTTC. Filled out from reference TRBV7-2 and TRBJ2-7, the complete variable domain reads GAGVSQSPSNKVTEKGKDVELRCDPISGHTALYWYRQSLGQGLEFLIYFQGNSAPDKSGLPSDRFSAERTGGSVSTLTIQRTQQEDSAVYLCASSVALGGSSYEQYFGPGTRLTVT.

The chain is built from TRBV5-4 and TRBJ2-5; 8 positions match TRBD1. CDR1 and CDR2 from the germline V gene are SGHNT and YYREEE (reference sequence). With V trimmed by 5 bases and J by 4 bases, 7 bases remained unmatched. There are 14 residues in the CDR3. The CDR3, as DNA: TGTGCCAGCAGGGCCCCAGGGGGCTTAGAGACCCAGTACTTC. This sequence encodes CASRAPGGLETQYF.